These 4 T cell receptor beta chains were sequenced from one sample in a study of blood T cell repertoires in COVID-19. Sequencing was performed with immunoSEQ multiplex PCR; in TCRdb, only in-frame clones are kept and a portion is missing. The sample records approximately 150,000 clones, more than 65% being singletons. Sequenced sample: PBMCs or T cells enriched from blood (not recorded which). These receptors were collected from a man aged 50 to 59 who had recovered from COVID-19.

The J gene is TRBJ1-3, the V gene TRBV6-1; D gene ambiguous. The V gene's germline CDR1 is MNHNS and CDR2 SASEGT. This CDR3 comprises 16 residues. Trimming took off 3 bases at V and 0 bases at J, with 12 bases between the two ends. The DNA for the CDR3 is TGTGCCAGCAGTGAGGTCAGGCCGAGCTCTGGAAACACCATATATTTT. It codes for CASSEVRPSSGNTIYF.

This sequence joins TRBV30 and TRBJ1-6; no definite D call. The V gene's germline CDR1 is GTSNPN and CDR2 SVGIG (reference sequence). V dropped 2 bases and J dropped 7 bases, with 27 bases sitting between them. This CDR3 spans 19 amino acids. CDR3 DNA sequence: TGTGCCTGGAGTCCATCCGTTTGGGGAGGGAAATTCTCCAATTCACCCCTCCACTTT. Translation gives CAWSPSVWGGKFSNSPLHF. Looking up the rest from reference TRBV30 and TRBJ1-6 gives the full variable domain: SQTIHQWPATLVQPVGSPLSLECTVEGTSNPNLYWYRQAAGRGLQLLFYSVGIGQISSEVPQNLSASRPQDRQFILSSKKLLLSDSGFYLCAWSPSVWGGKFSNSPLHFGNGTRLTVT.

The chain uses TRBV11-2 and TRBJ1-4; the match to TRBD1 covers 11 bases. The CDR3 is 15 residues long. Germline CDR1 and CDR2: SGHAT and FQNNGV. V shed 5 bases and J 8 bases; nucleotides not matched to a gene: 7. CDR3 sequence (DNA): TGTGCCAGCAGCCCCACCGGGACAGGGGGAGAAAAACTGTTTTTT. Protein sequence: CASSPTGTGGEKLFF.

This clone was detected a few times. V gene TRBV19 combines with J gene TRBJ2-7; 8 bases match TRBD2. With V trimmed by 3 bases and J by 5 bases, 12 bases remained unmatched. The CDR3 loop spans 16 amino acids. CDR1 LNHDA and CDR2 SQIVND come from the germline V gene (reference sequence). The CDR3 nucleotides are TGTGCCAGTAGTATGGGAACCGGGACTAGTCCCCACGAGCAGTACTTC. Protein sequence: CASSMGTGTSPHEQYF.